This T cell receptor (beta chain) was sequenced during a study of T cell repertoires in cytomegalovirus infection. Overall study: CMV epitopes that were recently identified and HLA-C-restricted were used alongside well-studied HLA-B-restricted ones. Based on public TCR beta signatures, there were indications of CMV infection and of a matching HLA type.

The sample holds a few counts of this clonotype. The antigen remains undetermined. Compared with germline, one end of the junction differs, possibly owing to a read error. TCRdb called the reads again in MiXCR, with one record for every CDR3 protein. The profile shows 700,000 to 900,000 distinct CDR3 sequences, about 28% of them singletons. Whole-study findings and limits: Summed frequency of shared TCR beta families picked out CMV carriers who also had the relevant HLA. CMV-specific HLA-C-restricted TCR beta clonotypes dominated the ex vivo response.

The sequence came from a human donor in good health (CMV status not recorded). Some clones in this sample may be carry-over from other donors' samples. The specimen was cultured CD8+ T cells from PBMCs, collected from culture after CMV antigen stimulation.

For the CDR3, the DNA is TGTGCCAGCAGCTTATTGGGGGGGAACTCTGTAGTCCCAGATACGCAGTATTTT. The encoded protein is CASSLLGGNSVVPDTQYF. The chain has TRBV27 and TRBJ2-3; the match to TRBD2 covers 7 bases. CDR3 length: 18 residues. CDR1 MNHEY and CDR2 SMNVEV come from the germline V gene (reference sequence).